One TCR beta chain is described in this entry. Clones were sequenced by immunoSEQ multiplex PCR, and TCRdb holds only the in-frame ones, with some missing. The table records about 190,000 clones, around 90% of them present only once. The record originates from a study of blood T cell repertoires in COVID-19. About the study: Samples of COVID-19 (acute and convalescent) were obtained from the United States, Italy and Spain.

CDR3 length: 19 amino acids. CDR1 is MNHNY and CDR2 is SVGAGI in the germline V gene (reference sequence). J gave up 0 bases and V 5 bases, and 14 bases lay outside the gene matches. The origin of this receptor is a man aged 50 to 60 with acute or convalescent COVID-19. Sample: peripheral blood. The V call is TRBV6-6, the J call TRBJ2-2, with 8 positions matching TRBD2. CDR3 region: CASSRYRRGGSANTGELFF. For the CDR3, the DNA is TGTGCCAGCAGTCGGTACAGACGGGGGGGCAGCGCGAACACCGGGGAGCTGTTTTTT.